These T cell receptor beta chains were read from a single sample in a study of beta chain features in type 1 diabetes. Libraries were prepared by immunoSEQ multiplex PCR; TCRdb keeps only in-frame clonotypes and omits some of them. This table holds some 220,000 clones, roughly 10% found once. The source material was central memory CD4+ T cells from blood. The receptors stem from a man between 18 and 35 years old in good health. The conserved cysteine and the conserved F or W are not part of the CDR3 here.

V: TRBV4-1; CDR3: ASSPGTSGDRYTQQY
V: TRBV18; CDR3: ASSTDTDTQY
V: TRBV30; CDR3: AWKLQGLAYGYT
V: TRBV29-1; CDR3: SATTGQETQY
V: TRBV6-6; CDR3: ASRGGSETQY
V: TRBV7-3; CDR3: ASSRTNTGELF
V: TRBV5-4; CDR3: ASSAYGEQY
V: TRBV9; CDR3: ASSVGVGWGTDTQY
V: TRBV7-9; CDR3: ASSQAGDYGYT
V: TRBV25-1; CDR3: ASSEWQSGGYT
V: TRBV2; CDR3: ASRGTSGRAGTQY
V: TRBV28; CDR3: ASRTGGYGYT
V: TRBV19; CDR3: ASSPRGTGSSYNEQF
V: TRBV4-2; CDR3: ASSQGSVDRRYT
V: TRBV7-7; CDR3: ASSPAIGAGETQY
V: TRBV13; CDR3: ASSVSGKDTQY
V: TRBV30; CDR3: AWSRLRTDTQY
V: TRBV5-4; CDR3: ASSQVGVGAGANVLT
V: TRBV7-2; CDR3: ASSLPAPTSTDTQY
V: TRBV30; CDR3: ASLSRGRKIGYT
V: TRBV14; CDR3: ASSQGGRSTDTQY
V: TRBV19; CDR3: ASTVAGGPFEQF
V: TRBV7-8; CDR3: ASSPRTGPSYEQY
V: TRBV5-6; CDR3: ASRPLLAGGNNEQF
V: TRBV9; CDR3: ASSVVPGMNTEAF
V: TRBV29-1; CDR3: SAAASGRGNEQF
V: TRBV7-9; CDR3: ASSVVSGEQF